One sample yielded the 27 T cell receptor beta chains listed below, sequenced in a study of blood T cell repertoires in COVID-19 (dated by TCRdb to the early 2020s). The library was produced with the immunoSEQ multiplex PCR assay. In its TCRdb copy, this immuneACCESS table keeps in-frame sequences only and misses some clones. Where compared with another copy, unresolved V genes explain less than half of these, and the others have no known cause. This sample is represented by 380,000 or so clones; 65% to 90% of them were singletons. Roughly 6.6% of the sample comes from the top ten. The sequenced sample was peripheral blood. The receptors were gathered from a woman aged 55-75 years with COVID-19, enrolled during active disease.

The V gene is TRBV7-8, the J gene TRBJ2-5, with 9 positions matching TRBD2. The germline CDR1 and CDR2 sequences are SGHVS and FQNEAQ. The CDR3 has 15 amino acids. V gave up 1 base and J gave up 4 bases; unmatched junction bases: 4. CDR3 sequence: CASSLGLAGLETQYF. The CDR3 coding sequence is TGTGCCAGCAGCTTAGGGCTAGCGGGGCTAGAGACCCAGTACTTC.

CDR3 nucleotide sequence: TGCGCCAGCAGCCAAGAGGGCCAGGGCCCGAACAATAATTCACCCCTCCACTTT. This encodes CASSQEGQGPNNNSPLHF. The chain links TRBV4-3 to TRBJ1-6, with D maybe TRBD1 (5 bases). The CDR3 is made up of 18 amino acids. Trimming pared 0 bases from V and 5 bases from J, leaving 17 bases between. Germline V gene data show CDR1 as LGHNA and CDR2 as YSLEER.

The chain couples TRBV19 to TRBJ2-3; maybe TRBD1 (6 bases). The CDR3 runs 15 residues. The V end lost 3 bases, the J end lost 5 bases, and 15 bases lay between the germline ends. In germline, CDR1 is LNHDA, CDR2 SQIVND (reference sequence). DNA for the CDR3: TGTGCCAGTAGTATGGGGGCAGCTCAGGAAGATACGCAGTATTTT. It yields the protein CASSMGAAQEDTQYF.

The V call is TRBV19, the J call TRBJ1-2; the D is unclear. V was trimmed by 0 bases and J by 7 bases, leaving 6 bases between them. Germline V gene data show CDR1 as LNHDA and CDR2 as SQIVND (reference sequence). This CDR3 comprises 12 residues. The CDR3 DNA reads TGTGCCAGTAGTATAGATCTAGGTGGCTACACCTTC. Translation: CASSIDLGGYTF.

The rearrangement links TRBV10-3 to TRBJ2-1; perhaps TRBD1 as D (5 bases). CDR1 ENHRY and CDR2 SYGVKD come from the germline V gene. The V end lost 2 bases, the J end lost 6 bases, and 11 bases lay between the germline ends. The CDR3 is 14 amino acids. The DNA for the CDR3 is TGTGCCATCAGTGAGGCAGGGCTCAGCAATGAGCAGTTCTTC. This translates into CAISEAGLSNEQFF.

The chain is built from TRBV6-5 and TRBJ1-2, with 9 bases matching TRBD1. Germline V gene sequence: CDR1 MNHEY, CDR2 SVGAGI. This CDR3 comprises 11 residues. CDR3 sequence reads: CATRTGDRYTF. The DNA of the CDR3 is TGTGCGACCCGGACAGGGGATCGCTACACCTTC.

The genes are TRBV6-4 and TRBJ2-1; perhaps TRBD1 as D (6 bases). The CDR3 is made up of 15 amino acids. Germline V gene sequence: CDR1 MRHNA, CDR2 SNTAGT. The V and J ends lost 3 bases and 7 bases respectively, with 16 bases between them. The CDR3 loop is CASSDPRRGGNEQFF. The CDR3 DNA follows: TGTGCCAGCAGTGATCCCCGCAGGGGTGGTAATGAGCAGTTCTTC.

The V call is TRBV5-1, the J call TRBJ1-3; perhaps TRBD1 as D (6 bases). The ends were cut back, 5 bases at V and 0 bases at J, with 12 bases in the middle. Germline V gene sequence: CDR1 SGHRS, CDR2 YFSETQ. The CDR3 is made up of 15 amino acids. DNA of the CDR3: TGCGCCAGCAGTGTAACGGACAGCTCTGGAAACACCATATATTTT. Its protein product is CASSVTDSSGNTIYF.

The chain links TRBV19 to TRBJ1-2, with D perhaps TRBD1 (5 bases). The germline V gene encodes CDR1 LNHDA and CDR2 SQIVND (reference sequence). V lost 5 bases and J lost 4, with 8 bases in between. The CDR3 length is 12 residues. CDR3 in amino acids: CASSQGGYGYTF. CDR3 nucleotide sequence: TGTGCCAGTAGTCAGGGAGGCTATGGCTACACCTTC. The full variable domain, its missing parts supplied by reference TRBV19 and TRBJ1-2, is DGGITQSPKYLFRKEGQNVTLSCEQNLNHDAMYWYRQDPGQGLRLIYYSQIVNDFQKGDIAEGYSVSREKKESFPLTVTSAQKNPTAFYLCASSQGGYGYTFGSGTRLTVV.

In nucleotides, the CDR3 is TGTGCCAGCAGCGGGCGGGCAGCTAGCTCCTACGAGCAGTACTTC. Protein: CASSGRAASSYEQYF. This chain connects TRBV9 to TRBJ2-7, with a weak D call TRBD2 (5 bases). In germline, CDR1 is SGDLS, CDR2 YYNGEE. The CDR3 loop spans 15 amino acids. V was trimmed by 3 bases and J by 0 bases, leaving 13 bases between them.

V and J are TRBV5-1 and TRBJ1-1; D remains ambiguous. Trimming removed 4 bases from V and 1 base from J, with 11 bases in between. Germline V gene sequence: CDR1 SGHRS, CDR2 YFSETQ. There are 14 residues in the CDR3. The CDR3 protein is CASSASLRNTEAFF. In DNA form, the CDR3 reads TGCGCCAGCAGCGCTAGCCTGAGGAACACTGAAGCTTTCTTT.

There are a few counts of this clone. The rearrangement links TRBV20-1 to TRBJ2-5, with unresolved D. Trimming removed 3 bases from V and 1 base from J, with 15 bases in between. The germline CDR1 and CDR2 sequences are DFQATT and SNEGSKA (reference sequence). The CDR3 runs 15 residues. This CDR3 reads CSASLGSSLQETQYF. The CDR3 DNA reads TGCAGTGCTAGTCTCGGGTCCTCCCTCCAAGAGACCCAGTACTTC.

The chain couples TRBV24-1 to TRBJ2-3, with 12 nucleotides matching TRBD1. Looked up from germline, CDR1 is KGHDR and CDR2 is SFDVKD. The CDR3 has 15 amino acids. V was pared by 7 bases and J by 4 bases, with 5 bases of the junction left unmatched. As DNA, the CDR3 is TGTGCCACCAGCCGGGGGACAGGGGGCGCAGATACGCAGTATTTT. This encodes CATSRGTGGADTQYF.

The table lists this clone with a count of one. The chain is built from TRBV5-4 and TRBJ1-1; possibly TRBD1 for D (6 bases). There are 14 residues in the CDR3. The germline V gene encodes CDR1 SGHNT and CDR2 YYREEE (reference sequence). Trimming stripped 0 bases from V and 4 bases from J, with 10 bases between. CDR3 DNA: TGTGCCAGCAGCTTGGAGCAGGGGTTCACTGAAGCTTTCTTT. This encodes CASSLEQGFTEAFF.

The chain is built from TRBV7-9 and TRBJ1-1, with 10 positions matching TRBD1. Germline values: CDR1 SEHNR, CDR2 FQNEAQ (reference sequence). The CDR3 is 15 residues long. V lost 4 bases to trimming and J lost 0 bases; unmatched junction nucleotides: 2. CDR3 bases: TGTGCCAGCAGCTGGGGACAGGGGATGAACACTGAAGCTTTCTTT. This translates into CASSWGQGMNTEAFF.

The DNA for the CDR3 is TGCGCCAGCAGCCGGGGACAGGGGAGTTCACCCCTCCACTTT. It is translated as CASSRGQGSSPLHF. The chain is built from TRBV4-1 and TRBJ1-6, with TRBD1 identical over 10 bases. Germline lookup yields CDR1 MGHRA and CDR2 YSYEKL. The CDR3 runs to 14 residues. The V and J ends lost 4 bases and 9 bases, in that order; junction bases with no gene match: 3.

J is TRBJ2-7 and V is TRBV5-1, with 7 bases aligning to TRBD1. The CDR3 contains 13 residues. The trim removed 1 base at V and 3 bases at J, leaving 1 base unmatched. CDR1 SGHRS and CDR2 YFSETQ come from the germline V gene. CDR3 nucleotides: TGCGCCAGCAGCTTGAGGACAGGCTACGAGCAGTACTTC. This codes for CASSLRTGYEQYF.

V is TRBV6-5 and J is TRBJ1-1; TRBD1 might be the D (6 bases). Germline values: CDR1 MNHEY, CDR2 SVGAGI. This CDR3 region has 13 residues. The germline V and J ends were trimmed by 4 bases and 7 bases, with 13 bases remaining between them. The chain's CDR3 is CASSSPGAREAFF. For the CDR3, the DNA is TGTGCCAGCAGTTCCCCAGGGGCCCGTGAAGCTTTCTTT.

This sequence joins TRBV3-1 (or the pseudogene TRBV3-2) and TRBJ2-7; D might be TRBD2 (5 bases). CDR3 length: 14 amino acids. From germline, CDR1 is LGHDT and CDR2 YNNKEL (reference sequence). V lost 0 bases to trimming and J lost 5 bases, with 11 bases between them. The CDR3, as DNA: TGTGCCAGCAGCCAAGATCACGCTAGCCACGAGCAGTACTTC. This codes for CASSQDHASHEQYF.

This clone has a handful of counts. The rearrangement joins TRBV5-1 to TRBJ2-1; D not resolved. V was trimmed by 5 bases and J by 4 bases, leaving 13 bases between them. Germline lookup yields CDR1 SGHRS and CDR2 YFSETQ. The CDR3 contains 14 residues. The CDR3, as DNA: TGCGCCAGCAGACCTGCGGCGCCGTACAATGAGCAGTTCTTC. Translating gives CASRPAAPYNEQFF.

The chain employs TRBV6-6 and TRBJ1-2, with 9 bases matching TRBD1. The V segment lost 5 bases and the J segment 2 bases; nucleotides outside the gene matches: 9. The CDR3 runs to 16 residues. Germline CDR1 MNHNY, CDR2 SVGAGI (reference sequence). This CDR3 reads CASSSPQGAQNYGYTF. The CDR3 bases are TGTGCCAGCAGTAGCCCACAGGGGGCGCAGAACTATGGCTACACCTTC.

This sequence joins TRBV18 and TRBJ1-2, with TRBD1 identical over 7 bases. This CDR3 has 14 amino acids. V trimming: 3 bases; J trimming: 4 bases; junction bases outside the gene matches: 5. The germline V gene encodes CDR1 KGHSH and CDR2 LQKENI. Here the CDR3 DNA reads TGTGCCAGCTCACCGGGGACAGCTTCCTATGGCTACACCTTC. Protein sequence: CASSPGTASYGYTF. Together with reference TRBV18 and TRBJ1-2, the CDR3 gives the full variable domain: NAGVMQNPRHLVRRRGQEARLRCSPMKGHSHVYWYRQLPEEGLKFMVYLQKENIIDESGMPKERFSAEFPKEGPSILRIQQVVRGDSAAYFCASSPGTASYGYTFGSGTRLTVV.

This clone was picked up one time. This chain's CDR3 is CASSPSRGIPYEQYF. In DNA form, the CDR3 reads TGTGCCAGCAGTCCGTCGCGGGGTATTCCCTACGAGCAGTACTTC. This sequence joins TRBV27 and TRBJ2-7; a possible D gene is TRBD2 (6 bases). Germline V lookup: CDR1 MNHEY, CDR2 SMNVEV (reference sequence). This CDR3 has 15 residues. V was trimmed by 5 bases and J by 2 bases, leaving 16 bases between them.

The gene calls are TRBV7-2 and TRBJ2-1; 10 bases align to TRBD1. Trimming took 7 bases from V and 1 from J; bases not matched to a gene: 10. This CDR3 has 17 amino acids. The V gene's germline CDR1 is SGHTA and CDR2 FQGNSA. This CDR3 reads CASKRDRGFFSYNEQFF. DNA of the CDR3: TGTGCCAGCAAGCGGGACAGGGGCTTCTTTTCCTACAATGAGCAGTTCTTC.

J is TRBJ2-3 and V is TRBV28, with 8 bases matching TRBD1. Per germline, CDR1 MDHEN and CDR2 SYDVKM. With V trimmed by 5 bases and J by 2 bases, 6 bases remained unmatched. The CDR3 loop spans 15 amino acids. CDR3 amino acids: CASSTQTGATDTQYF. The CDR3 DNA reads as TGTGCCAGCAGTACCCAGACAGGGGCCACAGATACGCAGTATTTT.

The rearrangement joins TRBV13 to TRBJ1-2; 7 nucleotides align to TRBD1. The CDR3 covers 14 residues. CDR1 and CDR2 (germline): PRHDT, FYEKMQ (reference sequence). V shed 4 bases and J 3 bases; nucleotides not matched to a gene: 5. As DNA, the CDR3 is TGTGCCAGCAGCTCTAAAGGGACAGACTATGGCTACACCTTC. As protein: CASSSKGTDYGYTF.

The CDR3 DNA reads as TGTGCCAGCAGTTTAGGCGGGACAGGGGTTTGGACTAATGAAAAACTGTTTTTT. Its translation: CASSLGGTGVWTNEKLFF. V gene TRBV27 combines with J gene TRBJ1-4; 10 positions match TRBD1. CDR1 is MNHEY, CDR2 SMNVEV, per germline (reference sequence). V lost 2 bases, J lost 2 bases, and 8 bases stayed unmatched. The CDR3 totals 18 residues.